This TCR beta chain was found in a study of T-cell memory formation after mild COVID-19. Study conclusions and caveats: Contracting clones, day 15 to 85, had balanced CD4/CD8, and later expanders favored CD4+.

TCRdb re-called the 5' RACE reads with MiXCR, one entry per CDR3 protein. The sample lists some 410,000 distinct CDR3 sequences, around a quarter seen once, with around 13% in the top ten. As for this clonotype: What it binds is not known.

This CDR3 is built from 18 residues. The V and J ends lost 6 bases and 2 bases, in that order; junction bases with no gene match: 13. The sequenced material came from PBMCs or a T cell subset sorted from them (not recorded which). The receptor was isolated from an adult woman who had mild COVID-19 (a few samples of this study predate the infection). Cell type and time point are not known. The chain couples TRBV12-3 or TRBV12-4 to TRBJ2-3; 11 bases align to TRBD2. The chain's CDR3 is CASRLAILAGGDTDTQYF. The CDR3 DNA reads TGTGCCAGCAGATTGGCCATTCTAGCGGGGGGCGACACAGATACGCAGTATTTT.